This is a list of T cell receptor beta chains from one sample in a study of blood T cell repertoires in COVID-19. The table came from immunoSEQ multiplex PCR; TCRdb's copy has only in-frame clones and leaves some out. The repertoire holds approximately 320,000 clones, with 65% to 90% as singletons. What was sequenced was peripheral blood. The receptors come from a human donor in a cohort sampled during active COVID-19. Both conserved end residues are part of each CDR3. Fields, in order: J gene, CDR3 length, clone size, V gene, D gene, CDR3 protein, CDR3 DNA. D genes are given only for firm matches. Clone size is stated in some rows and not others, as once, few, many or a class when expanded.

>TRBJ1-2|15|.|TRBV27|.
CASSKSAGLGYGYTF
TGTGCCAGCAGTAAATCCGCGGGGCTTGGCTATGGCTACACCTTC
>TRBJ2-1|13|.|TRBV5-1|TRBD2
CATRGSPGGEQFF
TGCGCCACCCGGGGGTCCCCGGGGGGGGAGCAGTTCTTC
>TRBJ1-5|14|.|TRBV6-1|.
CASSEYGGGQPQHF
TGTGCCAGCAGTGAATACGGGGGAGGTCAGCCCCAGCATTTT
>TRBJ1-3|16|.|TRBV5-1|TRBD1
CASSSGWRTGGNTIYF
TGCGCCAGCAGCTCGGGCTGGAGGACAGGTGGAAACACCATATATTTT
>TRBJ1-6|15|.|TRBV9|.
CASSPGGAYNSPLHF
TGTGCCAGCAGCCCCGGGGGAGCCTATAATTCACCCCTCCACTTT
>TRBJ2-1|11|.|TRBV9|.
CASSVLDEQFF
TGTGCCAGCAGCGTATTAGATGAGCAGTTCTTC
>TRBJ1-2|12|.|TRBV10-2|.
CASSERGYGYTF
TGCGCCAGCAGTGAACGGGGGTATGGCTACACCTTC
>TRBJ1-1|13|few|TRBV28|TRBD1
CAARDRSNTEAFF
TGTGCCGCCCGGGACAGATCGAACACTGAAGCTTTCTTT
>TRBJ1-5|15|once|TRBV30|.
CAWSEGRPPYQPQHF
TGTGCCTGGAGTGAGGGGAGGCCGCCTTATCAGCCCCAGCATTTT
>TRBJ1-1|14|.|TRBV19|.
CASSMVGGNTEAFF
TGTGCCAGTAGTATGGTAGGGGGAAACACTGAAGCTTTCTTT
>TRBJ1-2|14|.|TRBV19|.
CASSPWGANYGYTF
TGTGCCAGTTCACCATGGGGAGCTAACTATGGCTACACCTTC
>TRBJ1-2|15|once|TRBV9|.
CASSQTPDFVNGYTF
TGTGCCAGCAGCCAAACGCCGGACTTCGTTAATGGCTACACCTTC
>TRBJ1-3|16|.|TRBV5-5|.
CASSLASTAGGNTIYF
TGTGCCAGCAGCTTGGCGTCGACAGCGGGCGGAAACACCATATATTTT
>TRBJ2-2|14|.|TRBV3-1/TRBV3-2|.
CASSQDPSTGELFF
TGTGCCAGCAGCCAAGATCCGTCCACCGGGGAGCTGTTTTTT
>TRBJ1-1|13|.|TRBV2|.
CASSEAGGTEAFF
TGTGCCAGCAGTGAAGCGGGGGGCACTGAAGCTTTCTTT
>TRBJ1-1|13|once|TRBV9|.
CASSPSVDYGAFF
TGTGCCAGCAGCCCGAGCGTGGATTACGGAGCTTTCTTT
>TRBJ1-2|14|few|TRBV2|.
CASSGTQGKDGYTF
TGTGCCAGCAGTGGAACACAGGGAAAGGATGGCTACACCTTC
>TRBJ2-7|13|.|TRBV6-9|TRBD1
CASSSVLSTGGRF
TGTGCCAGCAGTTCCGTCCTCTCGACAGGGGGACGCTTC
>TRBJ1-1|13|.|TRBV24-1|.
CAAATSANTEAFF
TGTGCCGCCGCCACGAGTGCGAACACTGAAGCTTTCTTT
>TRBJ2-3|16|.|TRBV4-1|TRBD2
CASSQTSGGAADTQYF
TGCGCCAGCAGCCAAACTAGCGGGGGGGCAGCAGATACGCAGTATTTT
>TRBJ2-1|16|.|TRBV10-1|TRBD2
CASSPPAGVVHNEQFF
TGCGCCAGCTCCCCGCCTGCGGGGGTAGTGCACAATGAGCAGTTCTTC
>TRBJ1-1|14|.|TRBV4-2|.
CASTPPGIHTEAFF
TGTGCCAGCACCCCTCCAGGGATACATACTGAAGCTTTCTTT
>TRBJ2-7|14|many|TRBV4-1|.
CASSQGGLTYEQYF
TGCGCCAGCAGCCAAGGGGGCCTTACCTACGAGCAGTACTTC
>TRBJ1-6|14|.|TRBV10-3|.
CAISSGQNNSPLHF
TGTGCCATCAGTTCAGGACAGAATAATTCACCCCTCCACTTT
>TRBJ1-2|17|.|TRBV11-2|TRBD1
CASRPVPGQGNYYGYTF
TGTGCCAGCAGACCAGTCCCGGGACAGGGTAACTACTATGGCTACACCTTC
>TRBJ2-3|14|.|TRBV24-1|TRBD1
CATKSGTGIDTQYF
TGTGCCACCAAATCCGGGACAGGGATAGATACGCAGTATTTT
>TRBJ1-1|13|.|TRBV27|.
CASSLTGNTEAFF
TGTGCCAGCAGTTTAACGGGTAACACTGAAGCTTTCTTT
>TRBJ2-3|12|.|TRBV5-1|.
CASSSTGDTQYF
TGCGCCAGCAGCTCCACCGGAGATACGCAGTATTTT
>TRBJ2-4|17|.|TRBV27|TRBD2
CASRPIWRGGSKNIQYF
TGTGCCAGCAGACCCATCTGGCGGGGGGGCTCCAAAAACATTCAGTACTTC
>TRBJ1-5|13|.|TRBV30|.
CAWSSGAGQPQHF
TGTGCCTGGAGTTCGGGTGCTGGGCAGCCCCAGCATTTT
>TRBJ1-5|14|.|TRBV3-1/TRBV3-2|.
CASSQGDSNQPQHF
TGTGCCAGCAGCCAGGGAGATAGCAATCAGCCCCAGCATTTT
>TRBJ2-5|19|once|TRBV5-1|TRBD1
CASSPSGTGKLSQSETQYF
TGCGCCAGCAGCCCCTCCGGGACAGGGAAGTTGAGTCAATCGGAGACCCAGTACTTC
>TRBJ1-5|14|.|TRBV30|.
CAWSLEYSNQPQHF
TGTGCCTGGAGTCTAGAATATAGCAATCAGCCCCAGCATTTT
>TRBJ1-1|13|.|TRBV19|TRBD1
CASSIDPTGGAFF
TGTGCCAGTAGTATAGATCCTACAGGGGGAGCTTTCTTT
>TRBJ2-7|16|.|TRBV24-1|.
CATAPNQLRSSYEQYF
TGTGCCACCGCACCCAATCAGCTGAGGAGCTCCTACGAGCAGTACTTC
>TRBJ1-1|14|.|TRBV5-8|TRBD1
CASSLTGTNTEAFF
TGTGCCAGCAGCCTGACAGGGACTAACACTGAAGCTTTCTTT
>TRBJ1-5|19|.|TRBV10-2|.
CASSESKSGRVNDDQPQHF
TGCGCCAGCAGTGAGTCTAAATCAGGCAGGGTAAATGACGATCAGCCCCAGCATTTT
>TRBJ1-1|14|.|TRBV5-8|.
CASSLDRVGLGTFF
.
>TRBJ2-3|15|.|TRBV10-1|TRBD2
CASSAFGGALDTQYF
TGCGCCAGCAGTGCGTTCGGGGGGGCTTTGGATACGCAGTATTTT
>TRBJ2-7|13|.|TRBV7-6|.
CASSPGNWGEQYF
TGTGCCAGCAGCCCAGGGAATTGGGGCGAGCAGTACTTC
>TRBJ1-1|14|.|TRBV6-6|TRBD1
CASRTGGEVTEAFF
TGTGCCAGCAGAACAGGGGGCGAGGTTACTGAAGCTTTCTTT
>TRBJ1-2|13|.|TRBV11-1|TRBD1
CASSLGQNYGYTF
TGTGCCAGCAGCTTGGGACAGAACTATGGCTACACCTTC
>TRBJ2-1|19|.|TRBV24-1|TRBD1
CATSDSVEGQGASYNEQFF
TGTGCCACCAGTGATTCTGTGGAGGGACAGGGGGCCTCCTACAATGAGCAGTTCTTC
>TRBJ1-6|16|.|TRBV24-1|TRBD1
CATSDARQGVNSPLHF
TGTGCCACCAGTGATGCAAGACAGGGAGTGAATTCACCCCTCCACTTT
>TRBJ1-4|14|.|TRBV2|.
CASRQGPVNEKLFF
TGTGCCAGCAGACAGGGCCCGGTTAATGAAAAACTGTTTTTT
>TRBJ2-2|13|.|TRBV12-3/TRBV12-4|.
CASTIKRTGELFF
TGTGCCAGCACCATTAAGAGGACCGGGGAGCTGTTTTTT
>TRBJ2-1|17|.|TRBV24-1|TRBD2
CATAGGITSGGANEQFF
TGTGCCACCGCGGGGGGCATTACTAGCGGGGGGGCTAATGAGCAGTTCTTC
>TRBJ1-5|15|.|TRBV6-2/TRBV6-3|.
CASSYRQVLNQPQHF
TGTGCCAGCAGTTACAGGCAGGTCCTGAATCAGCCCCAGCATTTT
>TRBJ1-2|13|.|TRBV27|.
CASREIGVHGYTF
TGTGCCAGCCGAGAGATCGGGGTACATGGCTACACCTTC
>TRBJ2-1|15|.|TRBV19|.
CASSIGVAGINEQFF
TGTGCCAGTAGTATAGGGGTGGCGGGGATCAATGAGCAGTTCTTC
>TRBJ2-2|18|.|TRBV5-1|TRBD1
CASSLGAGGSFNTGELFF
TGCGCCAGCAGCTTGGGGGCAGGGGGCTCTTTTAACACCGGGGAGCTGTTTTTT
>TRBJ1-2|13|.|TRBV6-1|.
CASSEQHWEGYTF
TGTGCCAGCAGTGAACAACATTGGGAGGGCTACACCTTC
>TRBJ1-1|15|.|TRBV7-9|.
CASSSGTGHNTEAFF
TGTGCCAGCAGCTCCGGAACAGGGCACAACACTGAAGCTTTCTTT
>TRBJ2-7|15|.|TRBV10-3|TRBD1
CAISELPGQSYEQYF
TGTGCCATCAGCGAGCTACCGGGACAGAGTTACGAGCAGTACTTC
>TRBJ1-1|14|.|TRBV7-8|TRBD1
CASTLGQENTEAFF
TGTGCCAGCACCCTAGGACAGGAGAACACTGAAGCTTTCTTT